This TCR beta chain was sequenced in a study of T cells in localized non-small cell lung cancer (TCRdb year 2020). Regarding the research as a whole: The study examined T cell repertoires in 200 to 300 patients with early-stage NSCLC and compared tumors with uninvolved tumor-adjacent lungs. The cohort consisted of approximately 220 treatment-naive NSCLC patients whose localized lung tumors had been resected. A mean age of 66.3 years was recorded for the NSCLC patients, of whom roughly 130 were male and more than 95 were female.

From the cysteine up to the phenylalanine, the CDR3 has a length of 13 residues. Only CDR3 DNA remains: 39 bases, in frame from the first base. CDR1 is given as MNHNS and CDR2 as SASEGT, both from the germline V gene. At the junction V is shortened by 5 bases and J by 4 bases; bases outside the gene matches: 4. The immunoSEQ Assay was used to sequence TCR beta CDR3 regions from DNA. From the authors' description of their analysis: T cell density was computed as TCR beta template counts normalized to usable DNA estimated by amplifying housekeeping genes. Using the preseqR package, richness was estimated by extrapolating to 120,000 templates for tissue samples and 400,000 templates for PBMC samples. Clonality was taken to be one minus Pielou's evenness. Differential abundance testing on productive amino-acid clonotypes, with a minimum total count of 5 and an alpha of 0.1, was used to identify tissue-enriched TCRs. The Jaccard Index and the Morisita Overlap Index were used to measure repertoire overlap between compartments. GLIPH grouped TCR beta CDR3s together with public tetramer-defined viral CDR3s, and a viral motif had to include at least three viral sequences and also show V-gene enrichment. Entries here come from immuneACCESS through TCRdb and include only in-frame sequences with V and J called. Some clones fail to appear in such tables; in the studies checked, an unresolved V gene covers under half of the shortfall, and the cause of the remainder is unknown. V and J calls and clone size follow that table, whereas D and trimming were derived from the DNA. Within this sample are around 94,000 clones, with roughly 87% of them counted one time only. In total, the top ten clones hold more than 14% of the sample.

The full study reports these points: Uninvolved tumor-adjacent lung showed the highest T cell clonality, higher than tumor, which suggests more focused antigenic responses in the uninvolved tumor-adjacent lung. A median of roughly 56 of the top 100 tumor clones were detected in paired uninvolved adjacent lung, and 28 of these tumor clones were also found among the top 100 clones of the paired uninvolved adjacent lung. Multi-region tumor sequencing was not performed, so intratumor heterogeneity could not be excluded. Because the study design was exploratory, TCR variables were selected using unadjusted p-values without false-discovery rate correction. Longer overall survival was associated with higher blood T cell density, whereas shorter survival was associated with higher adjacent-lung clonality.

At diagnosis, peripheral blood, uninvolved tumor-adjacent lung and tumor were collected and were preserved as a mix of fresh-frozen and FFPE material. For TCR repertoire profiling, blood samples were analyzed as peripheral blood mononuclear cells. Notes on this clone: Its target antigen remains unknown. No base-level quality is on record; no much larger clone is a single base apart.

The sequence joins TRBV6-1 to TRBJ2-7; a stretch of 8 junction bases matches TRBD2. The sequence was collected from a man aged 35-75 years with stage I squamous cell lung carcinoma. The specimen comprised peripheral blood, sampled before any cancer treatment. CDR3 loop: CASSPGGGYEQYF. The nucleotides are TGTGCCAGCAGTCCCGGCGGGGGGTACGAGCAGTACTTC.